The rows below give T cell receptor beta chains drawn from one sample of a study of blood T cell repertoires in COVID-19. Profiling relied on immunoSEQ multiplex PCR, and the TCRdb table lists in-frame clones only, not all of them. The data hold some 200,000 clones, with 70% to 90% observed a single time. The sample consisted of peripheral blood. These receptors came from a woman older than 75 with acute or convalescent COVID-19. CDR3s include the opening cysteine and the closing phenylalanine or tryptophan. The D gene is left open where the match is weak. A row's size may be missing; if present it is once, few, many or a size class.

len,d_gene,v_gene,abundance,j_gene,CDR3aa,CDR3nt
13,.,TRBV11-2,.,TRBJ1-3,CASSESKGNTIYF,TGTGCCAGCAGCGAGAGTAAGGGAAACACCATATATTTT
14,TRBD1,TRBV19,.,TRBJ1-4,CASSRQGGGEKLFF,TGTGCCAGTAGTAGACAGGGGGGTGGTGAAAAACTGTTTTTT
11,TRBD1,TRBV29-1,.,TRBJ1-2,CSAGQAYGYTF,TGCAGCGCAGGACAGGCCTATGGCTACACCTTC
15,TRBD1,TRBV20-1,.,TRBJ1-5,CSASIPGGTNQPQHF,TGCAGTGCTAGTATTCCAGGGGGCACCAATCAGCCCCAGCATTTT
13,.,TRBV7-9,.,TRBJ2-1,CASSLGERDEQFF,TGTGCCAGCAGCTTAGGAGAGAGGGATGAGCAGTTCTTC
15,TRBD2,TRBV7-9,.,TRBJ2-5,CASSFGPLGRVTQYF,TGTGCCAGCAGCTTTGGCCCCCTCGGGAGGGTGACCCAGTACTTC
12,.,TRBV6-5,.,TRBJ2-7,CASKRGSYEQYF,TGTGCCAGTAAAAGGGGTTCCTACGAGCAGTACTTC
11,.,TRBV20-1,.,TRBJ2-5,CSHRVQETQYF,TGCAGTCACAGGGTCCAAGAGACCCAGTACTTC
17,TRBD2,TRBV9,.,TRBJ2-1,CASSGHSGGGTVNEQFF,TGTGCCAGCAGCGGACATAGCGGGGGAGGTACCGTGAATGAGCAGTTCTTC
16,.,TRBV5-4,.,TRBJ2-4,CASSLGGELAKNIQYF,TGTGCCAGCAGCTTGGGGGGGGAACTAGCCAAAAACATTCAGTACTTC
14,.,TRBV19,.,TRBJ1-3,CASSMTGAGNTIYF,TGTGCCAGTAGTATGACGGGGGCTGGAAACACCATATATTTT
17,.,TRBV30,.,TRBJ1-6,CAWSVPRAGIGNSPLHF,TGTGCCTGGAGTGTACCGAGGGCGGGGATCGGCAATTCACCCCTCCACTTT
14,.,TRBV9,.,TRBJ2-7,CASSVGPGSYEQYF,TGTGCCAGCAGCGTAGGCCCCGGGTCCTACGAGCAGTACTTC
15,.,TRBV15,.,TRBJ2-2,CATSLQGGGTGELFF,TGTGCCACCAGCTTACAGGGCGGTGGCACCGGGGAGCTGTTTTTT
12,TRBD1,TRBV5-1,.,TRBJ1-2,CASMRDRTNRTF,TGCGCCAGCATGAGGGACAGGACCAATCGCACCTTC
14,.,TRBV9,.,TRBJ1-5,CASSVEGEGQPQHF,TGTGCCAGCAGCGTAGAAGGCGAGGGTCAGCCCCAGCATTTT
14,TRBD2,TRBV7-7,.,TRBJ2-7,CASSPGTSGGEQYF,TGTGCCAGCAGCCCCGGGACTAGCGGGGGCGAGCAGTACTTC
15,TRBD2,TRBV11-3,.,TRBJ2-3,CASSPVGGGGDTQYF,TGTGCCAGCAGCCCCGTGGGCGGGGGAGGAGATACGCAGTATTTT
15,TRBD2,TRBV6-5,few,TRBJ2-5,CASTATSGRMETQYF,TGTGCCAGCACCGCCACTAGCGGGAGGATGGAGACCCAGTACTTC
15,TRBD1,TRBV7-9,.,TRBJ2-1,CASSSDRVSYNEQFF,TGTGCCAGCAGCTCCGACAGGGTATCCTACAATGAGCAGTTCTTC
15,TRBD1,TRBV7-2,.,TRBJ2-7,CASSLGQGILYEQYF,TGTGCCAGCAGCTTGGGACAGGGAATCCTCTACGAGCAGTACTTC
13,.,TRBV19,.,TRBJ1-1,CASSIGGNTEAFF,TGTGCCAGTAGTATCGGTGGGAACACTGAAGCTTTCTTT
13,.,TRBV7-9,.,TRBJ1-6,CASTLTGNSPLHF,TGTGCCAGCACCTTGACGGGGAATTCACCCCTCCACTTT
15,TRBD1,TRBV19,.,TRBJ1-2,CASSISQDRGYGYTF,TGTGCCAGTAGTATATCTCAGGACAGGGGGTATGGCTACACCTTC
16,.,TRBV9,.,TRBJ1-2,CASSETFGGVDYGYTF,TGTGCCAGCAGCGAGACCTTCGGGGGGGTTGACTATGGCTACACCTTC
12,TRBD1,TRBV2,.,TRBJ1-2,CAWGQGNYGYTF,TGTGCCTGGGGACAGGGCAACTATGGCTACACCTTC
15,TRBD2,TRBV14,.,TRBJ2-5,CASSPGLADQETQYF,TGTGCCAGCAGCCCTGGACTAGCGGATCAAGAGACCCAGTACTTC
15,TRBD2,TRBV5-1,.,TRBJ2-2,CASYTGGTNTGELFF,TGCGCCAGCTATACGGGGGGAACGAACACCGGGGAGCTGTTTTTT
17,.,TRBV19,.,TRBJ1-4,CASSIAPLRGTNEKLFF,TGTGCCAGTAGTATCGCCCCACTTCGAGGGACTAATGAAAAACTGTTTTTT
15,.,TRBV7-9,.,TRBJ1-3,CASSIGTDPGNTIYF,TGTGCCAGCAGCATCGGGACTGACCCTGGAAACACCATATATTTT
15,.,TRBV7-2,.,TRBJ1-5,CASSLVIGDNQPQHF,TGTGCCAGCAGCTTAGTTATAGGGGACAATCAGCCCCAGCATTTT
14,.,TRBV10-1,.,TRBJ2-4,CASSDHRRGNIQYF,TGCGCCAGCAGTGATCACCGCCGGGGGAACATTCAGTACTTC
17,.,TRBV24-1,few,TRBJ2-1,CATSDFVLVTGYNEQFF,TGTGCCACCAGTGATTTCGTCTTAGTTACAGGCTACAATGAGCAGTTCTTC
15,TRBD1,TRBV10-2,.,TRBJ1-1,CASSESATGIGEAFF,TGCGCCAGCAGTGAGTCGGCGACAGGGATCGGTGAAGCTTTCTTT
15,TRBD2,TRBV7-9,.,TRBJ2-1,CASSHGTSGIDEQFF,TGTGCCAGCAGCCACGGGACTAGCGGGATCGATGAGCAGTTCTTC
14,.,TRBV4-1,.,TRBJ1-1,CASSPQKGDTEAFF,TGCGCCAGCAGCCCCCAGAAGGGGGACACTGAAGCTTTCTTT
13,TRBD2,TRBV5-1,.,TRBJ2-7,CASSLLTSDEQYF,TGCGCCAGCAGCTTGCTTACTAGCGACGAGCAGTACTTC
14,TRBD2,TRBV7-3,few,TRBJ2-7,CASSTLAGGGEQYF,TGTGCCAGCAGCACACTAGCGGGAGGAGGCGAGCAGTACTTC
16,.,TRBV5-8,.,TRBJ1-6,CASSLLGNSGNSPLHF,TGTGCCAGCAGCTTGCTCGGGAATTCGGGTAATTCACCCCTCCACTTT
14,.,TRBV2,.,TRBJ1-1,CASTPDGMNTEAFF,TGTGCCAGCACGCCGGACGGGATGAACACTGAAGCTTTCTTT
15,.,TRBV5-5,.,TRBJ1-2,CASSLDRRGDYGYTF,TGTGCCAGCAGCTTGGACCGCAGGGGAGACTATGGCTACACCTTC
15,TRBD2,TRBV15,.,TRBJ2-5,CATSRGRGSQETQYF,TGTGCCACCAGCAGAGGGCGGGGGTCCCAAGAGACCCAGTACTTC
16,TRBD1,TRBV7-7,once,TRBJ2-1,CASSSSWGQGRNEQFF,TGTGCCAGCAGCTCTTCCTGGGGACAGGGTCGCAATGAGCAGTTCTTC
16,TRBD1,TRBV5-4,.,TRBJ2-3,CASSLAGTVRTDTQYF,TGTGCCAGCAGCTTGGCGGGGACAGTCCGCACAGATACGCAGTATTTT
15,.,TRBV19,few,TRBJ1-1,CASSVTSGGNTEAFF,TGTGCCAGTAGTGTCACATCCGGGGGAAACACTGAAGCTTTCTTT
13,TRBD1,TRBV29-1,.,TRBJ1-1,CSASDRGDTEAFF,TGCAGCGCCTCGGACAGGGGGGACACTGAAGCTTTCTTT
14,.,TRBV21-1,.,TRBJ2-2,CASSQGQAPTELFF,TGTGCCAGCAGCCAGGGGCAGGCCCCTACCGAGCTGTTTTTT
13,.,TRBV20-1,.,TRBJ1-2,CSASLGQGYGYTF,TGCAGTGCCAGTCTGGGGCAGGGCTATGGCTACACCTTC
14,.,TRBV5-1,.,TRBJ2-7,CASSHPQGSGEQYF,TGCGCCAGCAGCCATCCACAGGGATCTGGCGAGCAGTACTTC
11,TRBD1,TRBV27,.,TRBJ1-1,CASSTGGGAFF,TGTGCCAGCAGCACAGGGGGTGGAGCTTTCTTT
13,TRBD1,TRBV7-9,.,TRBJ1-1,CASSQGQHTEAFF,TGTGCCAGCAGCCAGGGACAGCACACTGAAGCTTTCTTT
16,.,TRBV4-1,.,TRBJ1-4,CASSQDPRLPDEKLFF,TGCGCCAGCAGCCAAGATCCGCGGTTGCCCGATGAAAAACTGTTTTTT